This TCR beta chain is drawn from a study of blood T cell repertoires in COVID-19. The overall study: The United States, Italy and Spain provided the acute and convalescent COVID-19 samples.

This CDR3 is 12 amino acids long. Germline CDR1 and CDR2: SQVTM and ANQGSEA. Trimming shortened V by 6 bases and J by 1 base, and 9 bases separated the two germline ends. Original methodology: Nucleated cell counts were estimated from reference gene primer amplification. Sequencing was performed with immunoSEQ multiplex PCR; in TCRdb, only in-frame clones are kept and a portion is missing. That table furnishes V, J and clone size, whereas the DNA furnished D and trimming. Of 88,000 or so clones in the sample, around nine tenths are singletons; the top ten hold roughly 2%. The gene calls are TRBV29-1 and TRBJ1-2; D may be TRBD1 (6 bases). This clonotype originated in a man in his fifties or sixties with acute or convalescent COVID-19. The specimen was peripheral blood. CDR3 sequence: CSVPDSNYGYTF. CDR3 nucleotide sequence: TGCAGCGTCCCGGACAGTAACTATGGCTACACCTTC. Looking up the rest from reference TRBV29-1 and TRBJ1-2 gives the full variable domain: SAVISQKPSRDICQRGTSLTIQCQVDSQVTMMFWYRQQPGQSLTLIATANQGSEATYESGFVIDKFPISRPNLTFSTLTVSNMSPEDSSIYLCSVPDSNYGYTFGSGTRLTVV.